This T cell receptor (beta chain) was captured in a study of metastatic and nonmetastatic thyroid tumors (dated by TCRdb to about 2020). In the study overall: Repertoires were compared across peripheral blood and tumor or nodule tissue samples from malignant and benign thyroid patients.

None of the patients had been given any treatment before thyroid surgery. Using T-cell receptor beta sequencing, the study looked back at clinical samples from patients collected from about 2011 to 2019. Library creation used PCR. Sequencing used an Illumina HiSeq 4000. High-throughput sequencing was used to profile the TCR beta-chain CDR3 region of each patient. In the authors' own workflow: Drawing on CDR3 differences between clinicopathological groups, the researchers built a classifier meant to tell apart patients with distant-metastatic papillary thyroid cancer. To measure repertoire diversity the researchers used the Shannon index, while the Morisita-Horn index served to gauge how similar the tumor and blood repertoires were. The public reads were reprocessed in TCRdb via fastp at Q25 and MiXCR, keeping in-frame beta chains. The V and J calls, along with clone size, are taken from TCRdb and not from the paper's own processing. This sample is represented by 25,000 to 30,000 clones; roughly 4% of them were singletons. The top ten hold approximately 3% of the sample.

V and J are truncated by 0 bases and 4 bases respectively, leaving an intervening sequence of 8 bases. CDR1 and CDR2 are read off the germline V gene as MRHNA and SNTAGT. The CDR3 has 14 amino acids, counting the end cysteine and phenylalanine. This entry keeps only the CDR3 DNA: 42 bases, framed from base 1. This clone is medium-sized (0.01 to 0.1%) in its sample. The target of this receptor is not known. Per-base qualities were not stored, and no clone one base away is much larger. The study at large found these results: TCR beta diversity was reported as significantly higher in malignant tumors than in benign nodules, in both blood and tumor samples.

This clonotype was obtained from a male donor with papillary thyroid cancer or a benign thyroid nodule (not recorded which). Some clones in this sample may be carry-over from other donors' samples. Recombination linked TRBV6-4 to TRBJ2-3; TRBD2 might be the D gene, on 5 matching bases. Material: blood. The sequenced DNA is TGTGCCAGCAGTGACTCGAAGGAGGCAGATACGCAGTATTTT. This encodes CASSDSKEADTQYF.